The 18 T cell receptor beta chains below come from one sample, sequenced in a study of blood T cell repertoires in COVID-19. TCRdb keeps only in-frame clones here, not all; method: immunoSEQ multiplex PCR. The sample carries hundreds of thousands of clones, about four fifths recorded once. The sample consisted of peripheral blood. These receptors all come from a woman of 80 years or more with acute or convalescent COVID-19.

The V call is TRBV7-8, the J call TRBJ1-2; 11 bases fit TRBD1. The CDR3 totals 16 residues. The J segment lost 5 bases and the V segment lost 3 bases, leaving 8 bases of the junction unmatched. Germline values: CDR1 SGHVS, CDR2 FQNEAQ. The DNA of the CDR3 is TGTGCCAGCAGCTTGCGGACCGGGACAGGGGGGTATGGCTACACCTTC. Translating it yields CASSLRTGTGGYGYTF.

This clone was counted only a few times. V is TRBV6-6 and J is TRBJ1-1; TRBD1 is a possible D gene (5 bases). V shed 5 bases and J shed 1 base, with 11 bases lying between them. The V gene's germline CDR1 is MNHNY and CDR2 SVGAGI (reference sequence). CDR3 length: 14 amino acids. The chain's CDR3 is CASSLQDTNTEAFF. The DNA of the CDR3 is TGTGCCAGCAGTCTACAGGACACGAACACTGAAGCTTTCTTT.

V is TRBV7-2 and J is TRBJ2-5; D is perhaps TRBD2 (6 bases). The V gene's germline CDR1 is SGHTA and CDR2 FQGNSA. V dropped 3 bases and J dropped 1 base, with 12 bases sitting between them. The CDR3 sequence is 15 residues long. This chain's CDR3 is CASSFGGVIQETQYF. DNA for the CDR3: TGTGCCAGCAGCTTCGGCGGGGTGATCCAAGAGACCCAGTACTTC.

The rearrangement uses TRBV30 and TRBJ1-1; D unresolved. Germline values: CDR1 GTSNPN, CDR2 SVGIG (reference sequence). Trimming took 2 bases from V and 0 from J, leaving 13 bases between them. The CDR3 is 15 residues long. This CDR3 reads CAWSSLHQMNTEAFF. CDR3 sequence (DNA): TGTGCCTGGAGTAGTTTACATCAGATGAACACTGAAGCTTTCTTT.

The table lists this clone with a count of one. The CDR3 protein is CSVAEGAYEQYF. The DNA of the CDR3 is TGCAGCGTTGCCGAGGGAGCCTACGAGCAGTACTTC. The chain joins TRBV29-1 to TRBJ2-7, with D tentatively TRBD2 (5 bases). Germline-derived CDR1 and CDR2 are SQVTM and ANQGSEA. Trimming removed 4 bases at V and 2 bases at J, with 9 bases between. CDR3 length: 12 residues.

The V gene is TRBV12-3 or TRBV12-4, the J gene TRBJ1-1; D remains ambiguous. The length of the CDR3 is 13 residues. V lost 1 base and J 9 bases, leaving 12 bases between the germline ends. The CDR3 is CASSLDTTTQAFF. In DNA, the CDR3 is TGTGCCAGCAGTTTAGACACCACGACTCAAGCTTTCTTT.

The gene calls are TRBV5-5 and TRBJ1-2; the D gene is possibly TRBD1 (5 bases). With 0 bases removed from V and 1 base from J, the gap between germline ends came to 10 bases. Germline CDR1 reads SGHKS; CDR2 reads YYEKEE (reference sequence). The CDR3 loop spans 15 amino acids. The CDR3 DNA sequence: TGTGCCAGCAGCTTGGGCTTCGGGGGTAACTATGGCTACACCTTC. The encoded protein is CASSLGFGGNYGYTF. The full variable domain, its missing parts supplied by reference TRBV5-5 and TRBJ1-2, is DAGVTQSPTHLIKTRGQQVTLRCSPISGHKSVSWYQQVLGQGPQFIFQYYEKEERGRGNFPDRFSARQFPNYSSELNVNALLLGDSALYLCASSLGFGGNYGYTFGSGTRLTVV.

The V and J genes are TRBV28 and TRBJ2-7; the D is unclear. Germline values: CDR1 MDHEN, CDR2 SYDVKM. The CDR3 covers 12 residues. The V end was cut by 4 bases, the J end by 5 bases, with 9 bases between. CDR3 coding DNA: TGTGCCAGCAGTTCCCCCCAGGACGAGCAGTACTTC. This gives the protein CASSSPQDEQYF. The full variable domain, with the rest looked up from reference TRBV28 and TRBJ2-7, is DVKVTQSSRYLVKRTGEKVFLECVQDMDHENMFWYRQDPGLGLRLIYFSYDVKMKEKGDIPEGYSVSREKKERFSLILESASTNQTSMYLCASSSPQDEQYFGPGTRLTVT.

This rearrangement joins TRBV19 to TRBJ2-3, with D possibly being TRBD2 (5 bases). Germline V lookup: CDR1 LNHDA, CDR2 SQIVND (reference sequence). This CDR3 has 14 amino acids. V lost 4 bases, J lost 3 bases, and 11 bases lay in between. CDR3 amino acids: CASSRRDFTDTQYF. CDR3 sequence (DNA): TGTGCCAGTAGTAGACGGGATTTTACAGATACGCAGTATTTT.

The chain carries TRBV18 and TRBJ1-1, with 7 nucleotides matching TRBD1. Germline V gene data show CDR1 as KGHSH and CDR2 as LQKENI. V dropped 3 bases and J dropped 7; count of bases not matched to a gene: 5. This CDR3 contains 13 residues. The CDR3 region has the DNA TGTGCCAGCTCACCTGGGACAGATGGTGAAGCTTTCTTT. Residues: CASSPGTDGEAFF.

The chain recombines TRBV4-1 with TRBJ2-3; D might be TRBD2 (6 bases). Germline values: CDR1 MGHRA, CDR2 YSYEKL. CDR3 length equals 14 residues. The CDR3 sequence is CPRSPRGLTDTQYF. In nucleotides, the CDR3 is TGCCCCCGCAGCCCGCGGGGTTTGACAGATACGCAGTATTTT.

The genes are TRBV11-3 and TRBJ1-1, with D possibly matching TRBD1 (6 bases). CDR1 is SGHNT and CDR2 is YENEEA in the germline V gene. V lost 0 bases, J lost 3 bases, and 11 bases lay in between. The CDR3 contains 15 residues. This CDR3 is CASSLETGPDTEAFF. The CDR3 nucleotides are TGTGCCAGCAGCTTAGAAACAGGGCCGGACACTGAAGCTTTCTTT.

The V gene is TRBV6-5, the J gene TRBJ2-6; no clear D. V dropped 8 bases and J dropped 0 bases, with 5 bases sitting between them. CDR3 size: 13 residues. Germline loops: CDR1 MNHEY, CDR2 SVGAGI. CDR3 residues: CASRSSGANVLTF. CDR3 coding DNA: TGTGCCAGCCGGAGCTCTGGGGCCAACGTCCTGACTTTC.

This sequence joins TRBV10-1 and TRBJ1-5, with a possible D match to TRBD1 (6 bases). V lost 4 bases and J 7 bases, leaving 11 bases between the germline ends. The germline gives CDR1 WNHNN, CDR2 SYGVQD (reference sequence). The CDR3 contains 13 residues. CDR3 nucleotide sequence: TGCGCCAGCAGTGTGGGGACACAACAGCCCCAGCATTTT. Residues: CASSVGTQQPQHF.

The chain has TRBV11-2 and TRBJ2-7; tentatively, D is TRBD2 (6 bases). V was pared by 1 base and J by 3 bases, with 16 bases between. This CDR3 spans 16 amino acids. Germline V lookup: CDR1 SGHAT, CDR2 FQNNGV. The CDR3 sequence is CASSLAAGKGLYEQYF. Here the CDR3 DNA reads TGTGCCAGCAGCTTAGCGGCGGGGAAGGGGCTCTACGAGCAGTACTTC.

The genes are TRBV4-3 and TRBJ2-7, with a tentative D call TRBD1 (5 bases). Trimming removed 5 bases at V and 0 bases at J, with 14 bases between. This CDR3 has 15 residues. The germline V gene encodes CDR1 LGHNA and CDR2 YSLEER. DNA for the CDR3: TGCGCCAGCAGCGAAACAGGCGCTGCCTCCTACGAGCAGTACTTC. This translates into CASSETGAASYEQYF.

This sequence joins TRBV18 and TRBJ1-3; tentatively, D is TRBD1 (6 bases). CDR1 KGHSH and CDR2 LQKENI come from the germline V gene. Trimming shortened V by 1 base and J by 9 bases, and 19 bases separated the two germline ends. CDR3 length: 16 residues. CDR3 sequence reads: CASSPQTPDSRITIYF. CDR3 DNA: TGTGCCAGCTCACCACAAACCCCGGACAGTCGCATCACCATATATTTT.

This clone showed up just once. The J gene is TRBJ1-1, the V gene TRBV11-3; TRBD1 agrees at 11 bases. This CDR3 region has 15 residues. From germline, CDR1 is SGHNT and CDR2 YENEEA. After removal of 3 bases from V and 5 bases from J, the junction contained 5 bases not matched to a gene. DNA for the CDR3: TGTGCCAGCAGCTTTGACGGGACAGGGGGTACTGAAGCTTTCTTT. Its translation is CASSFDGTGGTEAFF.